The rows below give T cell receptor beta chains drawn from one sample of a study of T cells in localized non-small cell lung cancer. Clones were read by immunoSEQ multiplex PCR, and TCRdb kept only the in-frame ones, dropping some. The sample lists about 130,000 clones, roughly 90% occurring once. The material was peripheral blood, obtained before any cancer treatment. The origin of the receptors is a female donor older than 55 with stage I lung adenocarcinoma. Both conserved end residues are trimmed from each CDR3. A row's size may be missing; if present it is once, few, many or a size class.

j_gene,v_gene,abundance,len,CDR3aa
TRBJ1-2,TRBV6-1,once,14,ASSEARVTGMDGYT
TRBJ1-1,TRBV6-5,-,11,ASIPPGDTEAF
-,TRBV7-6,-,11,ASSRNTVYEQY
TRBJ2-1,TRBV6-4,-,13,ASSSTGTGYNEQF
TRBJ2-7,TRBV5-1,-,13,ASSLGPLSSYEQY
TRBJ2-1,TRBV7-9,-,13,ASSSHTSFYNEQF
TRBJ2-1,TRBV12-5,-,15,ASGSEEMGQGYNEQF
TRBJ2-2,TRBV9,-,12,ASSWDQNTGELF
TRBJ1-5,TRBV18,-,12,ASSRQGAGQPQH
TRBJ1-3,TRBV6-5,-,12,ASSAGTSGNTIY
TRBJ2-3,TRBV19,-,13,ASSPARQGPDTQY
TRBJ2-7,TRBV7-3,-,15,ASSLTPSGTGLNEQY
TRBJ2-1,TRBV2,once,13,ASSESGRMWNEQF
TRBJ2-1,TRBV7-2,-,13,ASSLGLAGNNEQF
TRBJ2-1,TRBV5-6,-,14,ASSFDAGGGYNEQF
TRBJ2-1,TRBV5-1,-,14,ASSLGQASSYNEQF
TRBJ2-3,TRBV5-4,-,13,ASSLSAGTTDTQY
TRBJ1-5,TRBV7-8,-,15,ASSEQGTTVGNQPQH
TRBJ2-7,TRBV30,-,9,AWSPLFEQY
TRBJ2-1,TRBV10-1,-,14,ASQDRLAGGLDEQF
TRBJ2-7,TRBV27,-,12,ASRDSLPSYEQY
TRBJ1-2,TRBV27,-,17,ASSSRNPDRQVLNYGYT